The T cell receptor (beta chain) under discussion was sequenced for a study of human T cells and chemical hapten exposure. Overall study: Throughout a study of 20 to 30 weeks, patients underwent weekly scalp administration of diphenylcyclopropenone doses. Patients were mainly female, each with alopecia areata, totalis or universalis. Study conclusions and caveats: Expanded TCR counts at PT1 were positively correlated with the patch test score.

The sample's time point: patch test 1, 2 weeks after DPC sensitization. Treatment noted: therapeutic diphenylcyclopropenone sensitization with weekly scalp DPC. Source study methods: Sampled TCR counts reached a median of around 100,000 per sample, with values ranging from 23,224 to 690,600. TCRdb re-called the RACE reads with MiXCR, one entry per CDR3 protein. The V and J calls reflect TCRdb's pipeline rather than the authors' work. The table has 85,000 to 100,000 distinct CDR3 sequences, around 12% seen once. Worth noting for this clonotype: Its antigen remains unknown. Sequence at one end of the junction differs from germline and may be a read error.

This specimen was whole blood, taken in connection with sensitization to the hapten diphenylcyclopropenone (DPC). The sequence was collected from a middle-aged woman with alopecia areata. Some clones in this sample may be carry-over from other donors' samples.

CDR3 coding DNA: TGTGCCAGCAGTTTGGAAGAATTCGTCTTT. Its protein is CASSLEEFVF. V gene TRBV28 combines with J gene TRBJ1-1; no reliable D call. CDR3 size: 10 residues. Germline-derived CDR1 and CDR2 are MDHEN and SYDVKM.